This TCR beta chain is drawn from a study of metastatic and nonmetastatic thyroid tumors. With MiXCR, TCRdb reprocessed the PCR reads. The sample holds several thousand clones, roughly a third seen once. All patients reached thyroid surgery having received no treatment beforehand. The V end lost 7 bases, the J end lost 5 bases, and 15 bases lay between the germline ends. There are 13 residues in the CDR3. In its sample, this clone was seen a few times. This TCR derives from a female donor with papillary thyroid cancer or a benign thyroid nodule (not recorded which). Some clones in this sample may be carry-over from other donors' samples. Input material: adjacent normal tissue. V usage is TRBV12-3 or TRBV12-4 and J usage is TRBJ2-7; no clear D gene. CDR3 sequence (DNA): TGTGCCAGCATCCACGACATGGGGAACGAGCAGTACTTC. As protein: CASIHDMGNEQYF.